The sequence of this T cell receptor (beta chain) was determined in a study of T cell responses to AZD1222 COVID-19 vaccine. The method was immunoSEQ multiplex PCR; TCRdb's version includes in-frame clones alone and lacks a portion of them. The sample shows roughly 100,000 clones, about 85% of them seen only once. Details on this clone: Its antigen is undetermined.

Overall study findings and caveats: Across the whole spike, CD4 TCRs peaked at regions 160-218 and 743-854. Scientists sampled the repertoires only once the peak T cell response had passed. Among spike-specific TCRs, nearly half reportedly target unmutated variant regions. Possibly, clonal diversity was underestimated; donors were largely white British and included more females.

This TCR came from an adult in good health. The starting material was peripheral blood, obtained on day 0 of AZD1222 vaccination.

The CDR3 region is CASSERGDVDEQFF. The CDR3 nucleotides read TGTGCCAGCAGTGAACGGGGAGACGTCGATGAGCAGTTCTTC. The J gene is TRBJ2-1, the V gene TRBV6-1; maybe TRBD2 (5 bases). Germline CDR1 is MNHNS and CDR2 is SASEGT. Trimming cost V 2 bases and J 8 bases, with 13 bases left between them. There are 14 residues in the CDR3.